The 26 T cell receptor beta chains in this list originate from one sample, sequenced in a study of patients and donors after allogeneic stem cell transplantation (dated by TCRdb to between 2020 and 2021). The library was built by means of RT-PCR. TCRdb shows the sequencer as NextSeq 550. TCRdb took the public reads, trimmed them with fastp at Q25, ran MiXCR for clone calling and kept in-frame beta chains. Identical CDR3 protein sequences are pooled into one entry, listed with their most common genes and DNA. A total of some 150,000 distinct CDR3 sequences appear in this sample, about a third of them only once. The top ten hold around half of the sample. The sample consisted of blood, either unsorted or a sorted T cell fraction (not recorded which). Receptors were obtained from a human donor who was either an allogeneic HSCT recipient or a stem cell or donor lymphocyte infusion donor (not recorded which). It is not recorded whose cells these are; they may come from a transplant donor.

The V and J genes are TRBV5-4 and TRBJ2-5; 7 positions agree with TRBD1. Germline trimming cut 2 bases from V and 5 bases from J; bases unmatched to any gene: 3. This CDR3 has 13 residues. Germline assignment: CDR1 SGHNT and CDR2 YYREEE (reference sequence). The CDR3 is CASSFTGEETQYF. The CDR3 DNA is TGTGCCAGCAGCTTCACAGGGGAGGAGACCCAGTACTTC.

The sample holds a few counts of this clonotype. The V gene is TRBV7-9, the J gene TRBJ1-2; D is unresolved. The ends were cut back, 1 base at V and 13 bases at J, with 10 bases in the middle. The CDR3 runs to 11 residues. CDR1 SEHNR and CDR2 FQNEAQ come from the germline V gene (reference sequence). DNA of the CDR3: TGTGCCAGCAGCTTAGACGGTATCTGCACCTTC. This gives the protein CASSLDGICTF.

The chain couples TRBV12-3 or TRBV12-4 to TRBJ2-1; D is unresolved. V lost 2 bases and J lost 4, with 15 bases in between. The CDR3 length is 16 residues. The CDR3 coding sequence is TGTGCCAGCAGTTTAACCCGGGTACCTTATTACAATGAGCAGTTCTTC. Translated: CASSLTRVPYYNEQFF.

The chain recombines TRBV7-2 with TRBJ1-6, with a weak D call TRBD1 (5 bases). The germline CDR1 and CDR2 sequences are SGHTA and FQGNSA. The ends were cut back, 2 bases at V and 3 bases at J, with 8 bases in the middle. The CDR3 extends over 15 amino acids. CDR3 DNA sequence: TGTGCCAGCAGCTTAATAGGGGTCTATAATTCACCCCTCCACTTT. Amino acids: CASSLIGVYNSPLHF.

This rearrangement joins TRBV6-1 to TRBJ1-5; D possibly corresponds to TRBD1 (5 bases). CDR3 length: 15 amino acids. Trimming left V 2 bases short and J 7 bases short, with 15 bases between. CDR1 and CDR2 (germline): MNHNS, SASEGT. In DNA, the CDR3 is TGTGCCAGCAGTGAATGGGGCGGGGAGGGGCAGCCCCAGCATTTT. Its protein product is CASSEWGGEGQPQHF.

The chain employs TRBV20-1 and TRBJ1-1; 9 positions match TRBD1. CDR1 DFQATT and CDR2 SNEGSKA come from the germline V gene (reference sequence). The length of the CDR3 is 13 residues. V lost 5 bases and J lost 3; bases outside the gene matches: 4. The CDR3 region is CSALGQGYTEAFF. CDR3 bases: TGCAGTGCTCTAGGACAGGGGTACACTGAAGCTTTCTTT.

The CDR3 nucleotides read TGCGCCAGCAGCCAAGACAGGGGGAACACTGAAGCTTTCTTT. Its translation: CASSQDRGNTEAFF. The chain uses TRBV4-1 and TRBJ1-1; a possible D gene is TRBD1 (6 bases). CDR1 is MGHRA, CDR2 YSYEKL, per germline. With 0 bases removed from V and 1 base from J, the gap between germline ends came to 6 bases. This CDR3 has 14 amino acids.

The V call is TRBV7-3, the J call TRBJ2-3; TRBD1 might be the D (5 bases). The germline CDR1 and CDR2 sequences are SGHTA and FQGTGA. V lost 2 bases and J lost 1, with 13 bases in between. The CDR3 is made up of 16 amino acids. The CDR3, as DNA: TGTGCCAGCAGCTTAGCGTTGGGGCAGGGCACAGATACGCAGTATTTT. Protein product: CASSLALGQGTDTQYF. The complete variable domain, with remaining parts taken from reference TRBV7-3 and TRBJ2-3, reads GAGVSQTPSNKVTEKGKYVELRCDPISGHTALYWYRQSLGQGPEFLIYFQGTGAADDSGLPNDRFFAVRPEGSVSTLKIQRTERGDSAVYLCASSLALGQGTDTQYFGPGTRLTVL.

The CDR3 DNA follows: TGTGCCAGCAGCCAAGGGCGAGGTCAGCCCCAGCATTTT. This translates into CASSQGRGQPQHF. The chain carries TRBV3-1 and TRBJ1-5, with D unclear. Looked up from germline, CDR1 is LGHDT and CDR2 is YNNKEL (reference sequence). The V gene lost 1 base and the J gene lost 6 bases, with 7 bases spanning the gap. The CDR3 covers 13 residues.

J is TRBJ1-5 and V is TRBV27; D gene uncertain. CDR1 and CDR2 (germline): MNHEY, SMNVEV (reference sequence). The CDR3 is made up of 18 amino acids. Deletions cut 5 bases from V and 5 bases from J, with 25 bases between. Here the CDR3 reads CASSPSPRFSGTDQPQHF. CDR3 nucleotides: TGTGCCAGCAGTCCCTCTCCCCGATTTTCAGGTACGGATCAGCCCCAGCATTTT.

For the CDR3, the DNA is TGTGCCAGCAGTTCCGGGACAGGGGGTTATAGCAATCAGCCCCAGCATTTT. Amino acids: CASSSGTGGYSNQPQHF. The rearrangement joins TRBV12-3 or TRBV12-4 to TRBJ1-5; 11 positions match TRBD1. Germline trimming cut 4 bases from V and 0 bases from J; bases unmatched to any gene: 5. The CDR3 is 17 residues long.

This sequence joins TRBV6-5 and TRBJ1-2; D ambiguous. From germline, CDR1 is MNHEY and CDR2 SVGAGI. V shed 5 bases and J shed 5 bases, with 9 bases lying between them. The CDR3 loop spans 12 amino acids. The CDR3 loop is CASSQDGYGYTF. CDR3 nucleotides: TGTGCCAGCAGTCAGGACGGGTATGGCTACACCTTC.

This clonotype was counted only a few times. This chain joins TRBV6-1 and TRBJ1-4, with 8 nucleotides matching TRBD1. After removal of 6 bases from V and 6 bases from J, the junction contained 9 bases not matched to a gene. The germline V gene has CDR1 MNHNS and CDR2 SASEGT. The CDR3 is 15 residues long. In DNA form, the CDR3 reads TGTGCCAGCAGAGGTCAGGGGGCCGCGGATGAAAAACTGTTTTTT. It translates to CASRGQGAADEKLFF.

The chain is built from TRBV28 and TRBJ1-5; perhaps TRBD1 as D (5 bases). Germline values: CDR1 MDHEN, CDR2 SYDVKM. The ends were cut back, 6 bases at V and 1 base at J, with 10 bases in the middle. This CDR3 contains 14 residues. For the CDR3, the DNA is TGTGCCAGCAGACTAGGGGAGAGCAATCAGCCCCAGCATTTT. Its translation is CASRLGESNQPQHF.

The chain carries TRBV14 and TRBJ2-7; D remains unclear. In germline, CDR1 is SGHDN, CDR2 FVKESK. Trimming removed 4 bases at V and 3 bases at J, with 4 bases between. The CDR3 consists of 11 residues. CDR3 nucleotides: TGTGCCAGCAGCCCCGACTACGAGCAGTACGTC. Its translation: CASSPDYEQYV.

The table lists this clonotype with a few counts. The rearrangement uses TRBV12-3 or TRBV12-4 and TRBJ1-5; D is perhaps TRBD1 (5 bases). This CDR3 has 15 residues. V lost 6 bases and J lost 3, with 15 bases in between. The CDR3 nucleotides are TGTGCCAGCAGCCGGATGGGGGGATTCAATCAGCCCCAGCATTTT. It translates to CASSRMGGFNQPQHF.

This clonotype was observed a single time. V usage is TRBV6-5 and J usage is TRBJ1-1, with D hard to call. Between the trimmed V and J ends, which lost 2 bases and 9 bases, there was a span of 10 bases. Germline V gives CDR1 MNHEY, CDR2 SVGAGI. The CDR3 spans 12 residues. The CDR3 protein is CASSYNRIQAFF. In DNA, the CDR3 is TGTGCCAGCAGTTACAATCGGATCCAAGCTTTCTTT.

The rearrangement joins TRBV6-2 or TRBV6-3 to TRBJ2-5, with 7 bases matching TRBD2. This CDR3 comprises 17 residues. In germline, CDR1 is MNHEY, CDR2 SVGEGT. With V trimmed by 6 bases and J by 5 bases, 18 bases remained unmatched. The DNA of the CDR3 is TGTGCCAGCAGGCCTCTTAGGGCGGGGGTCCCGTTGGAGACCCAGTACTTC. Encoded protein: CASRPLRAGVPLETQYF.

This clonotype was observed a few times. CDR3 in DNA: TGTGCCAGCAGTTTAAGACAGGCCTATGGCTACACCTTC. Translating it yields CASSLRQAYGYTF. The chain combines TRBV12-3 or TRBV12-4 with TRBJ1-2, with D maybe TRBD1 (6 bases). CDR3 size: 13 residues. Deletions cut 2 bases from V and 4 bases from J, with 8 bases between.

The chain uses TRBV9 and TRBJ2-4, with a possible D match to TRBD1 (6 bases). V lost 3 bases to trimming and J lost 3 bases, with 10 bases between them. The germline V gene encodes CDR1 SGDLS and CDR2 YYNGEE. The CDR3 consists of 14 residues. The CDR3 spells CASSATGNKNIQYF. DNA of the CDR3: TGTGCCAGCAGCGCCACAGGGAACAAAAACATTCAGTACTTC. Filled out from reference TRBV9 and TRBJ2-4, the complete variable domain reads DSGVTQTPKHLITATGQRVTLRCSPRSGDLSVYWYQQSLDQGLQFLIQYYNGEERAKGNILERFSAQQFPDLHSELNLSSLELGDSALYFCASSATGNKNIQYFGAGTRLSVL.

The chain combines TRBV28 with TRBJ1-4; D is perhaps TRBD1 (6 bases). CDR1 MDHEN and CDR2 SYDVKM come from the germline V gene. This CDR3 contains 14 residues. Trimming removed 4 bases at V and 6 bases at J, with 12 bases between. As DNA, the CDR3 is TGTGCCAGCAGTTCCGGGGGGGGCGATGAAAAACTGTTTTTT. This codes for CASSSGGGDEKLFF.

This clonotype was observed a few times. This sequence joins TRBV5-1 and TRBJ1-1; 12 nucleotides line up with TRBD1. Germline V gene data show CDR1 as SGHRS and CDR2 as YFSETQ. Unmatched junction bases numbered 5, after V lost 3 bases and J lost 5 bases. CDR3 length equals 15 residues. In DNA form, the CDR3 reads TGCGCCAGCAGCTGGGACAGGGGGCTGGCTACTGAAGCTTTCTTT. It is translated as CASSWDRGLATEAFF.

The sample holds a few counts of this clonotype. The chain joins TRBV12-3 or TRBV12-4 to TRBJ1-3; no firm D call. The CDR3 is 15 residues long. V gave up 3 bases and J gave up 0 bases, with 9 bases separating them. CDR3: CASSFLGRSGNTIYF. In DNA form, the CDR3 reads TGTGCCAGCAGTTTCTTAGGCCGCTCTGGAAACACCATATATTTT.

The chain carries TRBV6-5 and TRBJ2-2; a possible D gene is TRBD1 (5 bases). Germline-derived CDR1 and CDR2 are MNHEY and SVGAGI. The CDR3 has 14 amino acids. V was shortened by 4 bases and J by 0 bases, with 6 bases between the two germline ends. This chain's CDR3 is CASSSGSNTGELFF. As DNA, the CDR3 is TGTGCCAGCAGTTCAGGGTCGAACACCGGGGAGCTGTTTTTT.

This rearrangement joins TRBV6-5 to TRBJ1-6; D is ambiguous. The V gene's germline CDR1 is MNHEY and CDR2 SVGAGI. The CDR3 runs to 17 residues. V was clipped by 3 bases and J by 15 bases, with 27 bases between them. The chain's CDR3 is CASSYLAPRDRYQSLHF. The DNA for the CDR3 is TGTGCCAGCAGTTATTTGGCCCCAAGAGATCGATATCAGAGCCTCCACTTT.

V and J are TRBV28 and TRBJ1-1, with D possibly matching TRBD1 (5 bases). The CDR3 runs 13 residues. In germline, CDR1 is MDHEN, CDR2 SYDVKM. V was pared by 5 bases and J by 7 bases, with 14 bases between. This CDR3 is CASSRGTVGEAFF. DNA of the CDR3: TGTGCCAGCAGTCGCGGGACGGTGGGTGAAGCTTTCTTT.